This T cell receptor (beta chain) was captured by sequencing in a study of shared clonotypes between healthy human individuals. J lost 4 bases, V lost 6 bases, and 6 bases had no gene match. Germline V CDR1 and CDR2: SEHNR, FQNEAQ (reference sequence). The CDR3 consists of 14 residues. None of the donors, who were healthy HIV-negative adults, had recently had acute infections or vaccinations. Study-level points and caveats: Since donors were few, the genetic and exposure-history diversity represented was limited. Some clonotypes were shared by all four sorted-subset donors, while others were not shared. The non-shared ones had lower generation probabilities than the shared ones.

On this clone itself: The antigen remains unidentified.

The DNA input per sorted-subset replicate PCR was about 0.2 ug, corresponding to tens of thousands of T cell genomes. TCRdb's copy holds only in-frame clones and misses some; the assay was immunoSEQ multiplex PCR. In the table there are more than 2,000,000 clones, more than 90% of which are singletons. The sequence derives from a man between 18 and 35 years old in good health. The genes are TRBV7-9 and TRBJ2-3, with 8 positions matching TRBD2. Specimen: naive CD4+ T cells sorted from blood. As to subset: CD45RA+ positively selected. The CDR3 DNA reads TGTGCCAGCAGTTCCGGGGGGGTTGCAGATACGCAGTATTTT. Translation gives CASSSGGVADTQYF. Using reference TRBV7-9 and TRBJ2-3 for the parts outside the CDR3, the full variable domain is DTGVSQNPRHKITKRGQNVTFRCDPISEHNRLYWYRQTLGQGPEFLTYFQNEAQLEKSRLLSDRFSAERPKGSFSTLEIQRTEQGDSAMYLCASSSGGVADTQYFGPGTRLTVL.